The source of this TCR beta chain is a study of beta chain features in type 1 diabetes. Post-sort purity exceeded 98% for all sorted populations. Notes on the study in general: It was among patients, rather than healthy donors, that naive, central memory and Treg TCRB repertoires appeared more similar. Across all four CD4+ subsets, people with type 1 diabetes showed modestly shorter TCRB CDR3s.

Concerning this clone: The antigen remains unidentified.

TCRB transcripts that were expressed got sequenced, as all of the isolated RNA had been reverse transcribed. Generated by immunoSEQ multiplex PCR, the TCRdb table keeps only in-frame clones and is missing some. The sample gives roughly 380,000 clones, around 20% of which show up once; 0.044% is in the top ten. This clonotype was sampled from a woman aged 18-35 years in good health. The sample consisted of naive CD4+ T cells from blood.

This CDR3 reads CASSLDSSTDTQYF. CDR3 bases: TGTGCCAGCAGCTTGGACAGCAGCACAGATACGCAGTATTTT. The chain recombines TRBV7-2 with TRBJ2-3, with D perhaps matching TRBD1 (6 bases). Deletions cut 3 bases from V and 0 bases from J, with 7 bases between. The CDR3 totals 14 residues. Germline-derived CDR1 and CDR2 are SGHTA and FQGNSA.